Given below is one TCR beta chain in context. The sample originates from a study of PD-L1 blockade in urothelial cancer. Overall study: Of prior chemotherapy regimens, patients had received between 0 and 3.

Data came from immunoSEQ multiplex PCR; TCRdb stores just in-frame clones and leaves some out. Of 60,000 to 85,000 clones in the sample, roughly nine tenths were seen once. V was pared by 5 bases and J by 8 bases, with 12 bases between. The V gene's germline CDR1 is PRHDT and CDR2 FYEKMQ (reference sequence). This CDR3 comprises 13 residues. The clonotype comes from a woman in her 70s with urothelial cancer. The sequencing here drew on PBMCs, taken around atezolizumab (anti-PD-L1) treatment. The genes are TRBV13 and TRBJ1-4, with D maybe TRBD1 (6 bases). The CDR3 DNA sequence: TGTGCCAGCAGCCTATACGGACAGGAAAAACTGTTTTTT. Protein: CASSLYGQEKLFF. Filled out from reference TRBV13 and TRBJ1-4, the complete variable domain reads AAGVIQSPRHLIKEKRETATLKCYPIPRHDTVYWYQQGPGQDPQFLISFYEKMQSDKGSIPDRFSAQQFSDYHSELNMSSLELGDSALYFCASSLYGQEKLFFGSGTQLSVL.